This is a list of T cell receptor beta chains from one sample in a study of cytomegalovirus exposure and HLA in healthy donors. Sequenced by immunoSEQ multiplex PCR; TCRdb stores in-frame clones only, minus some. The sample consists of approximately 88,000 clones, about 96% of them appearing once. The sequencing input was PBMCs. The source of these receptors is a woman between 18 and 29 years old in good health and CMV-seronegative. The CDR3 runs from the conserved cysteine through the conserved F or W. D genes are given only for firm matches. The size field is filled for only some rows; it gives once, few, many or a size class.

.,TRBJ2-5,.,TRBV2,TGTGCCGGACTACAGGGGTACCCAGAGACCCAGTACTTC,CAGLQGYPETQYF
TRBD1,TRBJ2-5,.,TRBV7-9,TGTGCCAGCAGCCTACGACCGGGACAGGCTGCAGAGACCCAGTACTTC,CASSLRPGQAAETQYF
.,TRBJ2-7,once,TRBV29-1,TGCAGCGTTGAGTCTAGGAACGGAATCTACGAGCAGTACTTC,CSVESRNGIYEQYF
.,TRBJ2-5,.,TRBV4-1,TGCGCCAGCAGCCGCGAAGAGACCCAGTACTTC,CASSREETQYF
TRBD1,TRBJ1-2,.,TRBV19,TGTGCCAGTAGTCCGGAACGGACAGGGTTGGGTGGCTACACCTTC,CASSPERTGLGGYTF
.,TRBJ1-1,.,TRBV15,TGTGCCACCAGCAGAGATGGTAGCATCGGAGCTTTCTTT,CATSRDGSIGAFF
TRBD2,TRBJ2-7,.,TRBV13,TGTGCCAGCAGCGGCAAGCGGGAAATTTTCTACGAGCAGTACTTC,CASSGKREIFYEQYF
TRBD2,TRBJ2-1,.,TRBV19,TGTGCCAGTAGTAGGGGGGGGGTTTCCTACAATGAGCAGTTCTTC,CASSRGGVSYNEQFF
.,TRBJ1-1,.,TRBV7-4,TGTGCCAGCAGCTTAGTTAATGCTAGGGCGGGGGGGCAGCCGACTCTGAACACTGAAGCTTTCTTT,CASSLVNARAGGQPTLNTEAFF
TRBD2,TRBJ2-3,.,TRBV30,TGTGCCTGGACTAGCGGGAGCACAGATACGCAGTATTTT,CAWTSGSTDTQYF
.,TRBJ1-5,.,TRBV7-9,TGTGCCAGCAGCTTAGACAGCAGCAATCAGCCCCAGCATTTT,CASSLDSSNQPQHF
TRBD1,TRBJ1-1,.,TRBV5-4,TGTGCCAGCAGCTTGGATACAGGGGCGTGGGCTTTCTTT,CASSLDTGAWAFF
TRBD1,TRBJ2-2,.,TRBV10-1,TGCGCCAGCAGTAATGACAGGGGGCGCGTCGGGGAGCTGTTTTTT,CASSNDRGRVGELFF
.,TRBJ1-5,.,TRBV27,TGTGCCAGCAGTGGCAGGGGAGGGGGTCAGCCCCAGCATTTT,CASSGRGGGQPQHF
.,TRBJ1-5,.,TRBV6-1,TGTGCCAGCTTAAAGCAGGCCGATCATCAGCCCCAGCATTTT,CASLKQADHQPQHF
.,TRBJ1-1,.,TRBV14,TGTGCCAGCAGCCAATTTACGGGAGTGGGGACTGAAGCTTTCTTT,CASSQFTGVGTEAFF
TRBD2,TRBJ2-7,.,TRBV13,TGTGCCAGCAGCCCCCCTCTAGCGGGCAGAGCCTACGAGCAGTACTTC,CASSPPLAGRAYEQYF
.,TRBJ1-5,.,TRBV7-9,TGTGCCAGCAGCTTAGCTTCTCGGCAGCCCCAGCATTTT,CASSLASRQPQHF
TRBD1,TRBJ2-2,.,TRBV19,TGTGCCAGTACCAGGGACAGGAACACCGGGGAGCTGTTTTTT,CASTRDRNTGELFF
.,TRBJ1-4,.,TRBV6-5,TGTGCCAGCAGTTACGGGAGCACCTCTACGGTGTTTTTT,CASSYGSTSTVFF
TRBD2,TRBJ2-3,.,TRBV27,TGTGCCAGTCCAGGACTAGCGGGGCATCGAGGCACAGATACGCAGTATTTT,CASPGLAGHRGTDTQYF
.,TRBJ2-7,.,TRBV6-6,TGTGCCAGCAGTTCCGGACTTTCGATCTCCTACGAGCAGTACTTC,CASSSGLSISYEQYF
TRBD1,TRBJ2-7,.,TRBV28,TGTGCCAGCACCCAAGGGACAGGCAATTACGAGCAGTACTTC,CASTQGTGNYEQYF
.,TRBJ2-5,.,TRBV4-2,TGTGCCAGCAGCCAAGATCTAGGATCGGGTGGGGAGACCCAGTACTTC,CASSQDLGSGGETQYF
TRBD2,TRBJ2-5,.,TRBV9,TGTGCCAGCAGCGTAGAGCCCACAGCGGGAGAGCGGGAGACCCAGTACTTC,CASSVEPTAGERETQYF
.,TRBJ1-2,.,TRBV7-2,TGTGCCAGCAGTCCAGTGCTCTCCGGCTACACCTTC,CASSPVLSGYTF
TRBD2,TRBJ2-6,.,TRBV19,TGTGCCAGTAGTATAGGGAGCGGGAGGGCCTCGGGGGCCAACGTCCTGACTTTC,CASSIGSGRASGANVLTF
TRBD1,TRBJ1-5,.,TRBV7-9,TGTGCCAGCAGCCTAGGACAGGGTCAACAGCCCCAGCATTTT,CASSLGQGQQPQHF
.,TRBJ2-7,.,TRBV11-2,TGTGCCAGCAGCTTTGGCGGTAATTGGGCCTACGAGCAGTACTTC,CASSFGGNWAYEQYF
.,TRBJ2-7,.,TRBV19,TGTGCCAGTAGCATTAACCCCCTACAGGGTTCCTACGAGCAGTACTTC,CASSINPLQGSYEQYF
.,TRBJ1-1,.,TRBV20-1,TGCAGTAGGACAAGGAACACTGAAGCTTTCTTT,CSRTRNTEAFF
.,TRBJ1-5,.,TRBV6-4,TGTGCCAGCAGTGGGGGGGATGGTGATCCCCAGCATTTT,CASSGGDGDPQHF
.,TRBJ2-1,.,TRBV27,TGTGCCAGCAGTTTAGACTACCTGGATTACAATGAGCAGTTCTTC,CASSLDYLDYNEQFF
.,TRBJ2-1,once,TRBV11-3,TGTGCCAGCAGCTTAGACAGGGTCTACAATGAGCAGTTCTTC,CASSLDRVYNEQFF
.,TRBJ1-1,.,TRBV27,TGTGCCAGCACCCTAAACCCCTATAGGAACACTGAAGCTTTCTTT,CASTLNPYRNTEAFF
.,TRBJ1-3,.,TRBV15,TGTGCCACCAGCAACGCGGCAGGAAACACCATATATTTT,CATSNAAGNTIYF
TRBD2,TRBJ2-5,.,TRBV9,TGTGCCAGCAGCCCCGGTGGGCTAGCGGGAGAAGAGACCCAGTACTTC,CASSPGGLAGEETQYF
.,TRBJ1-1,.,TRBV5-1,TGCGCCAGCAGCTTAGGACATCCGAACACTGAAGCTTTCTTT,CASSLGHPNTEAFF
TRBD2,TRBJ2-2,.,TRBV5-1,TGCGCCAGCAGCTTGGTCGGACTAGCCGCCGGGGAGCTGTTTTTT,CASSLVGLAAGELFF
.,TRBJ2-2,.,TRBV5-6,TGTGCCAGCAGCTTGGGGCCAAGAACAGGGAACGGGGAGCTGTTTTTT,CASSLGPRTGNGELFF